The 30 T cell receptor beta chains below all came from one sample that was sequenced in a study of neurological immune-mediated disorders. In TCRdb, the 5' RACE reads were re-called with MiXCR into one record per CDR3 protein. Here the sample spans 85,000 to 110,000 distinct CDR3 sequences, roughly 10% being singletons. Time point indicated: longitudinal time-point 3. The specimen was PBMCs. The receptor source for this set is a female donor with HTLV-1-associated myelopathy (HAM/TSP).

This clonotype has ten or more counts. V usage is TRBV5-1 and J usage is TRBJ2-7; 9 bases match TRBD2. The V gene's germline CDR1 is SGHRS and CDR2 YFSETQ. The CDR3 is 14 amino acids. J lost 3 bases, V lost 4 bases, and 5 bases had no gene match. This chain's CDR3 is CASSTSGPYYEQYF. CDR3 sequence (DNA): TGCGCCAGCAGCACTAGCGGGCCCTACTACGAGCAGTACTTC.

For this clonotype: This may arise from a read error, as a much more abundant clone is one base away. This sequence joins TRBV5-1 and TRBJ1-6; no reliable D call. CDR1 and CDR2 from the germline V gene are SGHRS and YFSETQ. The CDR3 is 15 amino acids. The V end lost 0 bases, the J end lost 7 bases, and 11 bases lay between the germline ends. DNA for the CDR3: TGCGCCAGCAGCTTGGAGGGCATGGGGAATTCACCCCTCCACTTT. Protein: CASSLEGMGNSPLHF.

This clonotype was seen ten or more times. The chain uses TRBV5-1 and TRBJ2-7; 9 positions agree with TRBD2. With 3 bases clipped from V and 7 bases from J, the junction kept 8 bases outside the gene matches. The CDR3 loop spans 14 amino acids. In germline, CDR1 is SGHRS, CDR2 YFSETQ. The CDR3 region has the DNA TGCGCCAGCAGCTCGGACGCGGGGGGGGCTGAGCAGTACTTC. Translation: CASSSDAGGAEQYF.

This clonotype was found many times. J is TRBJ1-1 and V is TRBV20-1, with a possible D match to TRBD1 (5 bases). The CDR3 has 13 amino acids. CDR1 and CDR2 (germline): DFQATT, SNEGSKA (reference sequence). The V gene lost 1 base and the J gene lost 4 bases, with 10 bases spanning the gap. CDR3 DNA sequence: TGCAGTGCTAGAGCCCCTGGGGGCACTGAAGCTTTCTTT. Protein sequence: CSARAPGGTEAFF.

At least ten counts were recorded for this clonotype. V usage is TRBV7-2 and J usage is TRBJ2-1, with 11 bases that match TRBD2. The CDR3 extends over 16 amino acids. In germline, CDR1 is SGHTA, CDR2 FQGNSA. The trim removed 1 base at V and 4 bases at J, leaving 3 bases unmatched. The CDR3 spells CASSLVSGGVYNEQFF. DNA for the CDR3: TGTGCCAGCAGCTTAGTTAGCGGGGGGGTATACAATGAGCAGTTCTTC.

This clonotype was counted at least ten times. The V gene is TRBV27, the J gene TRBJ2-2, with D unresolved. Per germline, CDR1 MNHEY and CDR2 SMNVEV (reference sequence). Between the trimmed V and J ends, which lost 6 bases and 1 base, there was a span of 9 bases. This CDR3 is built from 14 residues. The CDR3 DNA follows: TGTGCCAGCAGCTCCTCGGTGAACACCGGGGAGCTGTTTTTT. As protein: CASSSSVNTGELFF.

The rearrangement links TRBV5-1 to TRBJ2-3, with no clear D. CDR1 and CDR2 (germline): SGHRS, YFSETQ. The CDR3 runs to 15 residues. V lost 4 bases and J 4 bases, leaving 16 bases between the germline ends. The CDR3 DNA reads TGCGCCAGCAGCCCGCCCGACTCCCCCCCAGATACGCAGTATTTT. This encodes CASSPPDSPPDTQYF.

This clonotype was recorded once. With a much larger clone just one base away, this may be a read error. The rearrangement joins TRBV21-1 to TRBJ1-5; no DNA check was done on the table's D call, TRBD1. TRBV21-1 is listed as a pseudogene. The CDR3 sequence is 15 residues long. DNA for the CDR3: TGTGCCAGCATCCCCCCCTTAGGCCCTTGCGCGCCCCAGCATTTT. It specifies CASIPPLGPCAPQHF.

At least ten counts were recorded for this clonotype. The chain is built from TRBV5-6 and TRBJ2-7; the D gene is possibly TRBD1 (6 bases). There are 15 residues in the CDR3. The germline CDR1 and CDR2 sequences are SGHDT and YYEEEE. V lost 0 bases and J 3 bases, leaving 13 bases between the germline ends. CDR3 in amino acids: CASSLGFRDNYEQYF. DNA for the CDR3: TGTGCCAGCAGCTTGGGATTCCGGGACAACTACGAGCAGTACTTC.

This clonotype occurred a few times. This sequence may be a read error, since a much larger clone differs from it by one base. V gene TRBV20-1 combines with J gene TRBJ2-7; possible D gene TRBD1, 6 bases. This CDR3 has 13 amino acids. Germline-derived CDR1 and CDR2 are DFQATT and SNEGSKA (reference sequence). CDR3 sequence: CIALNRVTYEQYF. The CDR3 DNA reads TGCATTGCTTTGAACAGGGTGACCTACGAGCAGTACTTC.

This clonotype was counted at least ten times. The rearrangement joins TRBV12-3 or TRBV12-4 to TRBJ2-5; TRBD2 aligns across 7 bases. V was pared by 8 bases and J by 2 bases, with 8 bases of the junction left unmatched. The CDR3 has 14 amino acids. CDR3 nucleotides: TGTGCCAGCGCGGGAGAGGGGACTCAAGAGACCCAGTACTTC. Translating gives CASAGEGTQETQYF.

This clonotype was detected once. A read error may be the cause here, since a much bigger clone is one base away. The chain links TRBV27 to TRBJ2-2, with D hard to call. The CDR3 has 15 amino acids. The V and J ends lost 2 bases and 9 bases respectively, with 16 bases between them. Germline CDR1 reads MNHEY; CDR2 reads SMNVEV (reference sequence). The CDR3: CASSLKFVPARELFF. For the CDR3, the DNA is TGTGCCAGCAGTTTAAAGTTTGTCCCCGCCAGGGAGCTGTTTTTT.

This clonotype was counted at least ten times. The rearrangement links TRBV19 to TRBJ2-3, with D unclear. The CDR3 extends over 13 amino acids. V dropped 3 bases and J dropped 1 base, with 5 bases sitting between them. CDR1 and CDR2 (germline): LNHDA, SQIVND (reference sequence). The CDR3: CASSIRGTDTQYF. The CDR3 region has the DNA TGTGCCAGTAGTATCCGTGGCACAGATACGCAGTATTTT.

The chain couples TRBV20-1 to TRBJ1-1; D is uncertain. The germline V gene encodes CDR1 DFQATT and CDR2 SNEGSKA (reference sequence). The CDR3 has 13 amino acids. Trimming took off 4 bases at V and 4 bases at J, with 13 bases between the two ends. CDR3 sequence reads: CSAIHFPGTEAFF. CDR3 DNA sequence: TGCAGTGCTATACACTTCCCTGGCACTGAAGCTTTCTTT.

This clonotype was counted at least ten times. This sequence joins TRBV25-1 and TRBJ1-6, with a tentative D call TRBD1 (5 bases). The CDR3 loop spans 18 amino acids. V lost 6 bases and J lost 0, with 18 bases in between. Germline V gene lookup returns CDR1 MGHDK and CDR2 SYGVNS. The CDR3 DNA follows: TGTGCCAGCAGGGATACAGGAGGGGCGAGCTCCTATAATTCACCCCTCCACTTT. Protein sequence: CASRDTGGASSYNSPLHF. Full variable domain (outside the CDR3, taken from reference TRBV25-1 and TRBJ1-6): EADIYQTPRYLVIGTGKKITLECSQTMGHDKMYWYQQDPGMELHLIHYSYGVNSTEKGDLSSESTVSRIRTEHFPLTLESARPSHTSQYLCASRDTGGASSYNSPLHFGNGTRLTVT.

This clonotype has ten or more counts. J is TRBJ2-7 and V is TRBV6-5; a weak D match, TRBD1 (6 bases). V was clipped by 2 bases and J by 2 bases, with 10 bases between them. CDR1 and CDR2 from the germline V gene are MNHEY and SVGAGI. The CDR3 has 14 amino acids. The CDR3 nucleotides are TGTGCCAGCAGTTACGGTCCAGGGGCCTACGAGCAGTACTTC. This gives the protein CASSYGPGAYEQYF.

This clonotype was seen many times. This chain joins TRBV5-1 and TRBJ2-1; weak D call: TRBD1 (6 bases). Germline V gene lookup returns CDR1 SGHRS and CDR2 YFSETQ. Trimming took off 4 bases at V and 4 bases at J, with 18 bases between the two ends. The CDR3 is 16 residues long. CDR3 protein: CASSASRDTLYNEQFF. As DNA, the CDR3 is TGCGCCAGCAGCGCCTCTCGGGACACATTGTACAATGAGCAGTTCTTC.

The sample holds many counts of this clonotype. The gene calls are TRBV6-5 and TRBJ2-2; 7 bases line up with TRBD1. Germline V lookup: CDR1 MNHEY, CDR2 SVGAGI. V was clipped by 5 bases and J by 0 bases; unmatched bases: 3. The CDR3 covers 15 residues. The CDR3 region has the DNA TGTGCCAGCAGTCCACAGGGGCCGAACACCGGGGAGCTGTTTTTT. It yields the protein CASSPQGPNTGELFF.

At least ten counts were recorded for this clonotype. The chain employs TRBV5-1 and TRBJ1-4; no clear D. Germline CDR1 and CDR2: SGHRS and YFSETQ. V was pared by 1 base and J by 2 bases, with 6 bases between. CDR3 length: 14 amino acids. The CDR3, as DNA: TGCGCCAGCAGCTTGAAGAGGACTAATGAAAAACTGTTTTTT. This encodes CASSLKRTNEKLFF. Drawing the rest from reference TRBV5-1 and TRBJ1-4, the complete variable domain is KAGVTQTPRYLIKTRGQQVTLSCSPISGHRSVSWYQQTPGQGLQFLFEYFSETQRNKGNFPGRFSGRQFSNSRSEMNVSTLELGDSALYLCASSLKRTNEKLFFGSGTQLSVL.

This clonotype was seen only a few times. V is TRBV20-1 and J is TRBJ2-2, with D hard to call. CDR3 length: 13 amino acids. Germline CDR1 reads DFQATT; CDR2 reads SNEGSKA (reference sequence). The V and J ends lost 0 bases and 3 bases respectively, with 5 bases between them. The CDR3 spells CSARDLHTGELFF. The CDR3 DNA reads as TGCAGTGCTAGAGATCTACACACCGGGGAGCTGTTTTTT.

This clonotype was recorded many times. The rearrangement uses TRBV20-1 and TRBJ2-3, with TRBD2 identical over 8 bases. Germline V gene data show CDR1 as DFQATT and CDR2 as SNEGSKA (reference sequence). The J segment lost 7 bases and the V segment lost 6 bases, leaving 12 bases of the junction unmatched. The CDR3 loop spans 14 amino acids. The CDR3 region is CSARPGGPGNTQYF. The CDR3 DNA follows: TGCAGTGCCCGTCCGGGGGGGCCAGGGAATACGCAGTATTTT.

This clonotype was counted ten times or more. The rearrangement joins TRBV20-1 to TRBJ1-1; D is possibly TRBD1 (6 bases). Trimming stripped 4 bases from V and 8 bases from J, with 20 bases between. The CDR3 is made up of 14 amino acids. Germline values: CDR1 DFQATT, CDR2 SNEGSKA (reference sequence). The CDR3: CSATAGGARSEAFF. CDR3 nucleotide sequence: TGCAGTGCTACTGCGGGGGGGGCAAGATCCGAAGCTTTCTTT.

This clonotype was counted only a few times. V is TRBV2 and J is TRBJ1-6; TRBD1 is a possible D gene (5 bases). This CDR3 contains 16 residues. V lost 6 bases to trimming and J lost 10 bases, with 22 bases between them. Per germline, CDR1 SNHLY and CDR2 FYNNEI. The CDR3 DNA reads as TGTGCCAGCAGCCCCACTTTCGGTGGGGCTGAGTCACCCCTCCACTTT. It is translated as CASSPTFGGAESPLHF.

The chain recombines TRBV4-1 with TRBJ1-2, with 7 bases fitting TRBD1. After removal of 1 base from V and 2 bases from J, the junction contained 1 base not matched to a gene. CDR1 and CDR2 from the germline V gene are MGHRA and YSYEKL. CDR3 length equals 14 residues. This CDR3 reads CASSQGGGNYGYTF. CDR3 nucleotide sequence: TGCGCCAGCAGCCAAGGAGGGGGCAACTATGGCTACACCTTC.

This clonotype showed up many times. The J gene is TRBJ2-3, the V gene TRBV10-3; TRBD2 might be the D (6 bases). Germline V gene data show CDR1 as ENHRY and CDR2 as SYGVKD. V lost 0 bases and J lost 2, with 9 bases in between. CDR3 length: 15 residues. As DNA, the CDR3 is TGTGCCATCAGTGAGTCGGGGGGTTCCACAGATACGCAGTATTTT. It is translated as CAISESGGSTDTQYF.

This clonotype was observed many times. V usage is TRBV28 and J usage is TRBJ1-1; possibly TRBD1 for D (6 bases). Trimming left V 2 bases short and J 10 bases short, with 14 bases between. Germline V gene lookup returns CDR1 MDHEN and CDR2 SYDVKM. This CDR3 is 13 amino acids long. CDR3: CASSLSVRGVAFF. The CDR3 region has the DNA TGTGCCAGCAGTTTAAGCGTAAGGGGGGTAGCTTTCTTT.

This clonotype was picked up many times. The chain carries TRBV7-2 and TRBJ2-2, with 8 bases fitting TRBD1. This CDR3 has 14 amino acids. V shed 3 bases, J shed 7 bases, and the junction held 4 bases outside the gene matches. The germline CDR1 and CDR2 sequences are SGHTA and FQGNSA. CDR3 residues: CASSFRGRVGELFF. CDR3 nucleotide sequence: TGTGCCAGCAGCTTCAGGGGGCGGGTCGGGGAGCTGTTTTTT.

This clonotype occurred many times. The chain joins TRBV4-2 to TRBJ1-4; D not certain. Trimming pared 0 bases from V and 0 bases from J, leaving 8 bases between. This CDR3 contains 16 residues. Germline assignment: CDR1 LGHNA and CDR2 YNFKEQ. The DNA for the CDR3 is TGTGCCAGCAGCCAAGACTTCTCTGCAACTAATGAAAAACTGTTTTTT. Residues: CASSQDFSATNEKLFF.

This clonotype was found many times. J is TRBJ2-1 and V is TRBV20-1, with TRBD1 matching 7 bases. The CDR3 extends over 14 amino acids. Germline CDR1 is DFQATT and CDR2 is SNEGSKA (reference sequence). V shed 2 bases and J 7 bases; nucleotides not matched to a gene: 8. CDR3 sequence: CSARKTGRGNEQFF. Here the CDR3 DNA reads TGCAGTGCTAGAAAGACAGGGCGAGGGAATGAGCAGTTCTTC.

This clonotype was seen many times. The chain combines TRBV19 with TRBJ2-6; no reliable D call. The CDR3 contains 14 residues. Looked up from germline, CDR1 is LNHDA and CDR2 is SQIVND (reference sequence). V was cut by 7 bases and J by 1 base, with 8 bases left in between. DNA for the CDR3: TGTGCCAGTAAGTTAGGATCTGGGGCCAACGTCCTGACTTTC. Encoded protein: CASKLGSGANVLTF.